This T cell receptor (beta chain) was observed in a study of OX40 agonist ivuxolimab in advanced cancers. Here immunoSEQ multiplex PCR was the method, and the copy in TCRdb shows in-frame clones only, minus some. This table has roughly 80,000 clones, 85% to 95% appearing once. J gave up 8 bases and V 4 bases, and 8 bases lay outside the gene matches. Per germline, CDR1 MNHNY and CDR2 SVGAGI (reference sequence). The CDR3 sequence is 14 residues long. The chain recombines TRBV6-6 with TRBJ2-1; 7 nucleotides line up with TRBD2. The starting material was CD4+ or CD8+ T cells sorted from blood, obtained in a trial of the OX40 agonist ivuxolimab. The sequence was collected from an adult with an advanced solid tumor such as melanoma, head and neck, liver or kidney cancer. The DNA of the CDR3 is TGTGCCAGCAGTTGGGAAGGACTAGACTATGAGCAGTTCTTC. It is translated as CASSWEGLDYEQFF.